The 22 T cell receptor beta chains presented below share a single source sample, sequenced in a study of T cells after yellow fever vaccination. In TCRdb, the 5' RACE reads were re-called with MiXCR into one record per CDR3 protein. The sample carries 99,000 or so distinct CDR3 sequences, roughly 5.8% recorded once. The specimen was CD8+ T cells sorted from PBMCs, collected 10 days after the yellow fever booster vaccination. These receptors all stem from a man younger than 35 who received the YFV17D yellow fever vaccine.

This chain uses TRBV24-1 with TRBJ1-2; 9 nucleotides match TRBD1. Germline trimming cut 0 bases from V and 7 bases from J; bases unmatched to any gene: 5. The CDR3 runs to 15 residues. The germline CDR1 and CDR2 sequences are KGHDR and SFDVKD. The CDR3 loop reads CATSDLRDRVPGYTF. The CDR3 coding sequence is TGTGCCACCAGTGATTTGAGGGACAGGGTTCCTGGCTACACCTTC.

The V call is TRBV7-2, the J call TRBJ1-6; D is unclear. Germline V CDR1 and CDR2: SGHTA, FQGNSA. V was cut by 5 bases and J by 9 bases, with 14 bases left in between. The length of the CDR3 is 14 residues. CDR3 in DNA: TGTGCCAGCAGCCACGACGCCCGATCTTCACCCCTCCACTTT. It yields the protein CASSHDARSSPLHF.

This clonotype was recorded a few times. This sequence joins TRBV4-1 and TRBJ2-3, with D possibly matching TRBD2 (5 bases). Germline CDR1 reads MGHRA; CDR2 reads YSYEKL. The CDR3 length is 14 residues. Between the trimmed V and J ends, which lost 0 bases and 4 bases, there was a span of 8 bases. CDR3 DNA: TGCGCCAGCAGCCAAGACGGAGGCCCAGATACGCAGTATTTT. As protein: CASSQDGGPDTQYF.

The table lists this clonotype with a few counts. CDR3 loop: CASSLKIHAGIQYF. The CDR3 bases are TGTGCCAGCAGTTTGAAGATCCACGCGGGCATTCAGTACTTC. The chain employs TRBV6-5 and TRBJ2-4; TRBD2 might be the D (5 bases). The V gene lost 4 bases and the J gene lost 9 bases, with 16 bases spanning the gap. Germline CDR1 MNHEY, CDR2 SVGAGI. This CDR3 spans 14 amino acids.

The chain joins TRBV7-8 to TRBJ1-2; D remains unclear. Deletions cut 3 bases from V and 6 bases from J, with 14 bases between. CDR3 length: 14 amino acids. CDR1 SGHVS and CDR2 FQNEAQ come from the germline V gene. The CDR3 coding sequence is TGTGCCAGCAGCTTGGGAGGGATGGAGAATGGCTACACCTTC. Translating gives CASSLGGMENGYTF.

This rearrangement joins TRBV12-3 or TRBV12-4 to TRBJ2-2; 8 positions agree with TRBD1. The CDR3 totals 16 residues. Trimming removed 7 bases from V and 9 bases from J; junction bases left unmatched: 16. Written as DNA, the CDR3 is TGTGCCAGCATAATTCTCTGGCAGGGGGCGATATGGGAGCTGTTTTTT. Residues: CASIILWQGAIWELFF.

This clonotype was found a few times. The J gene is TRBJ1-1, the V gene TRBV6-6; weak D call: TRBD1 (6 bases). Trimming left V 0 bases short and J 1 base short, with 15 bases between. The CDR3 totals 17 residues. CDR1 and CDR2 from the germline V gene are MNHNY and SVGAGI (reference sequence). This chain's CDR3 is CASSYSSRGSANTEAFF. In nucleotides, the CDR3 is TGTGCCAGCAGTTACTCCAGCAGGGGTTCCGCGAACACTGAAGCTTTCTTT.

This clonotype was detected only a few times. This rearrangement joins TRBV29-1 to TRBJ1-1, with 7 bases aligning to TRBD1. The CDR3 totals 12 residues. Per germline, CDR1 SQVTM and CDR2 ANQGSEA. With V trimmed by 7 bases and J by 7 bases, 9 bases remained unmatched. In nucleotides, the CDR3 is TGCAGCGCCTATGGGACAGCCGTTGAAGCTTTCTTT. Encoded protein: CSAYGTAVEAFF.

The sample holds a few counts of this clonotype. The chain recombines TRBV5-6 with TRBJ2-7; 10 bases agree with TRBD1. V gave up 3 bases and J gave up 2 bases; unmatched junction bases: 5. This CDR3 region has 15 residues. Germline V gene sequence: CDR1 SGHDT, CDR2 YYEEEE. In nucleotides, the CDR3 is TGTGCCAGCAGCTCGGGGGGACAGGGGCCCTACGAGCAGTACTTC. It codes for CASSSGGQGPYEQYF.

This clonotype came up many times. This rearrangement joins TRBV15 to TRBJ2-1; D is undetermined. Trimming shortened V by 0 bases and J by 3 bases, and 6 bases separated the two germline ends. The CDR3 contains 14 residues. Germline CDR1 reads LNHNV; CDR2 reads YYDKDF (reference sequence). In DNA, the CDR3 is TGTGCCACCAGCAGAGAAGGATTCTACAATGAGCAGTTCTTC. It encodes CATSREGFYNEQFF.

The sample holds a few counts of this clonotype. V usage is TRBV5-5 and J usage is TRBJ2-7; 7 positions match TRBD1. In germline, CDR1 is SGHKS, CDR2 YYEKEE (reference sequence). V was pared by 6 bases and J by 2 bases, with 11 bases of the junction left unmatched. This CDR3 is built from 15 residues. The CDR3 DNA reads as TGTGCCAGCACCTGGACCCCGGGACAGACCTACGAGCAGTACTTC. Protein: CASTWTPGQTYEQYF.

The J gene is TRBJ2-5, the V gene TRBV10-3; D is undetermined. Trimming left V 10 bases short and J 2 bases short, with 11 bases between. The germline gives CDR1 ENHRY, CDR2 SYGVKD. This CDR3 is 12 amino acids long. The CDR3 spells CATLGVQETQYF. In DNA, the CDR3 is TGTGCCACCCTTGGGGTGCAAGAGACCCAGTACTTC.

A few counts support this clonotype. In DNA form, the CDR3 reads TGTGCCAGCTCACCACCCGGAGGGTTTGGCACAGATACGCAGTATTTT. Translation: CASSPPGGFGTDTQYF. This sequence joins TRBV18 and TRBJ2-3; the D gene is possibly TRBD2 (6 bases). The germline V gene has CDR1 KGHSH and CDR2 LQKENI. The CDR3 length is 16 residues. V gave up 0 bases and J gave up 1 base, with 11 bases separating them.

This clonotype showed up just a few times. The chain carries TRBV7-9 and TRBJ2-3, with D perhaps TRBD2 (6 bases). Germline CDR1 is SEHNR and CDR2 is FQNEAQ (reference sequence). This CDR3 region has 16 residues. V gave up 4 bases and J gave up 0 bases, with 14 bases separating them. CDR3 in DNA: TGTGCCAGCAGCTCCTTTGGAGCGGGTAGCACAGATACGCAGTATTTT. It yields the protein CASSSFGAGSTDTQYF.

This clonotype was detected only a few times. The chain links TRBV4-1 to TRBJ2-7; D is possibly TRBD1 or TRBD2 (5 bases each). CDR1 MGHRA and CDR2 YSYEKL come from the germline V gene. V lost 2 bases, J lost 7 bases, and 15 bases lay in between. This CDR3 spans 14 amino acids. This CDR3 reads CASSQSYEGREQYF. CDR3 coding DNA: TGCGCCAGCAGCCAATCCTACGAGGGGCGGGAGCAGTACTTC.

This clonotype was found a few times. The rearrangement uses TRBV9 and TRBJ2-1; perhaps TRBD2 as D (6 bases). Trimming cost V 3 bases and J 5 bases, with 9 bases left between them. There are 13 residues in the CDR3. Germline assignment: CDR1 SGDLS and CDR2 YYNGEE. The CDR3 is CASSGRGNNEQFF. The DNA of the CDR3 is TGTGCCAGCAGCGGGCGGGGTAACAATGAGCAGTTCTTC.

The table lists this clonotype with many counts. This chain connects TRBV4-1 to TRBJ2-7; D may correspond to TRBD1 or TRBD2 (5 bases each). Germline loops: CDR1 MGHRA, CDR2 YSYEKL. This CDR3 is built from 13 residues. The germline V and J ends were trimmed by 4 bases and 3 bases, with 10 bases remaining between them. The CDR3 coding sequence is TGCGCCAGCAGCCCGGGACGGGACTACGAGCAGTACTTC. As protein: CASSPGRDYEQYF.

The J gene is TRBJ2-5, the V gene TRBV4-1; 8 bases are shared with TRBD1. Germline values: CDR1 MGHRA, CDR2 YSYEKL. Losses at the gene ends were 3 bases for V and 5 bases for J; bases not matched to a gene: 5. The CDR3 is made up of 14 amino acids. The DNA for the CDR3 is TGCGCCAGCAGCCACCTTGGACAGGGCGAGACCCAGTACTTC. Residues: CASSHLGQGETQYF.

This clonotype was seen only a few times. The rearrangement joins TRBV4-1 to TRBJ1-6; TRBD1 matches 11 bases. The CDR3 consists of 15 residues. V lost 3 bases to trimming and J lost 11 bases; unmatched junction nucleotides: 6. Germline lookup yields CDR1 MGHRA and CDR2 YSYEKL. The CDR3 bases are TGCGCCAGCAGCCACGGGACAGGGGGTGTGCCACCCCTCCACTTT. Translated: CASSHGTGGVPPLHF.

This clonotype showed up just a few times. This chain connects TRBV30 to TRBJ2-1; D remains ambiguous. The germline V and J ends were trimmed by 5 bases and 0 bases, with 14 bases remaining between them. In germline, CDR1 is GTSNPN, CDR2 SVGIG (reference sequence). The CDR3 extends over 15 amino acids. For the CDR3, the DNA is TGTGCCTGGGTAGAGGCTTCGAGCTCCTACAATGAGCAGTTCTTC. It translates to CAWVEASSSYNEQFF. Drawing the rest from reference TRBV30 and TRBJ2-1, the complete variable domain is SQTIHQWPATLVQPVGSPLSLECTVEGTSNPNLYWYRQAAGRGLQLLFYSVGIGQISSEVPQNLSASRPQDRQFILSSKKLLLSDSGFYLCAWVEASSSYNEQFFGPGTRLTVL.

The CDR3 loop is CSGKGEESPLHF. The CDR3 DNA reads as TGCAGTGGGAAGGGGGAGGAATCACCCCTCCACTTT. V and J are TRBV20-1 and TRBJ1-6, with a tentative D call TRBD1 (6 bases). The CDR3 has 12 amino acids. Trimming stripped 7 bases from V and 10 bases from J, with 14 bases between. Per the germline V gene, CDR1 is DFQATT and CDR2 is SNEGSKA (reference sequence).

The V call is TRBV7-2, the J call TRBJ2-1; 7 bases line up with TRBD2. V trimming: 6 bases; J trimming: 3 bases; junction bases outside the gene matches: 8. CDR1 is SGHTA and CDR2 is FQGNSA in the germline V gene. This CDR3 comprises 15 residues. The CDR3 coding sequence is TGTGCCAGCAGGAACGGGGGGTCCCACTACAATGAGCAGTTCTTC. Its protein is CASRNGGSHYNEQFF.